This is a list of T cell receptor beta chains from one sample in a study of long-term antiretroviral therapy in people with HIV. The data were produced by immunoSEQ multiplex PCR, yet TCRdb's version contains in-frame clones alone and is incomplete. The table shows about 18,000 clones, with less than 80% occurring only once. The sample was unsorted PBMCs, taken 0.3 years after starting antiretroviral therapy. The receptor set was obtained from a woman in her fifties or sixties with HIV. Both conserved end residues are part of each CDR3. Each record gives: V gene, J gene, D gene, clone size, CDR3 protein, CDR3 DNA. A D gene is named only where the DNA matches it firmly. Clone size is shown for a subset of rows, as once, few, many or a class of expanded clone.

TRBV6-5	TRBJ1-6	TRBD1	NA	CASSSLDRGSSPLHF	TGTGCCAGCAGTTCACTCGACAGGGGAAGTTCACCCCTCCACTTT
TRBV5-1	TRBJ2-3	NA	NA	CASSLSDSPDTQYF	TGCGCCAGCAGCCTGTCAGACAGCCCAGATACGCAGTATTTT
TRBV6-5	TRBJ2-7	NA	few	CASSYALRVGEQYF	TGTGCCAGCAGTTACGCCCTGCGGGTAGGGGAGCAGTACTTC
TRBV18	TRBJ2-3	NA	few	CASSPGRGGTDTQYF	TGTGCCAGCTCACCAGGCAGGGGAGGGACAGATACGCAGTATTTT
TRBV4-2	TRBJ2-3	TRBD2	NA	CASSFGLAGRADTQYF	TGTGCCAGCAGCTTCGGACTAGCGGGGAGGGCAGATACGCAGTATTTT
TRBV19	TRBJ2-1	NA	NA	CASSKALSSYNEQFF	TGTGCCAGTAGTAAGGCCCTAAGCTCCTACAATGAGCAGTTCTTC
TRBV5-1	TRBJ1-5	NA	NA	CASSPLQGDQPQHF	TGCGCCAGCAGCCCGTTACAAGGGGATCAGCCCCAGCATTTT
TRBV9	TRBJ1-3	NA	NA	CASSVGGQANTIYF	TGTGCCAGCAGCGTAGGAGGGCAGGCAAACACCATATATTTT
TRBV5-1	TRBJ2-5	TRBD2	NA	CASRFGLAGVETQYF	TGCGCCAGCAGATTCGGACTAGCGGGGGTGGAGACCCAGTACTTC
TRBV15	TRBJ2-3	NA	NA	CATSRDWAGTTDTQYF	TGTGCCACCAGCAGAGATTGGGCGGGCACTACAGATACGCAGTATTTT
TRBV6-6	TRBJ1-1	NA	NA	CASSYGGIEFSTEAFF	TGTGCCAGCAGTTACGGAGGGATCGAGTTCAGCACTGAAGCTTTCTTT
TRBV5-1	TRBJ1-2	NA	NA	CASSIDTGRGYTF	TGCGCCAGCAGTATAGATACAGGCAGGGGCTACACCTTC
TRBV27	TRBJ2-1	NA	NA	CASSVNHRDEQFF	TGTGCCAGCAGCGTAAATCACAGGGATGAGCAGTTCTTC
TRBV5-1	TRBJ1-6	NA	NA	CASSRAGGGSSPLHF	TGCGCCAGCAGCCGGGCGGGGGGGGGTAGTTCACCCCTCCACTTT
TRBV19	TRBJ1-6	NA	NA	CASSIRQGIPSSYNSPLHF	TGTGCCAGTAGTATCCGCCAGGGGATCCCGAGCTCCTATAATTCACCCCTCCACTTT
TRBV6-1	TRBJ1-1	NA	NA	CASSDSQTLWAFF	TGTGCCAGCAGTGACAGTCAGACCCTGTGGGCTTTCTTT
TRBV11-2	TRBJ1-3	NA	once	CASSLDRVSSGNTIYF	TGTGCCAGCAGCTTAGATAGGGTCTCCTCTGGAAACACCATATATTTT
TRBV19	TRBJ2-7	NA	NA	CASKGTGAYEQYF	TGTGCCAGTAAAGGGACGGGGGCCTACGAGCAGTACTTC
TRBV6-5	TRBJ2-5	TRBD2	NA	CASSPGSGGEETQYF	TGTGCCAGCAGCCCCGGTAGCGGGGGGGAGGAGACCCAGTACTTC
TRBV7-9	TRBJ2-3	NA	NA	CASSLQGTGTDTQYF	TGTGCCAGCAGCTTACAGGGGACGGGCACAGATACGCAGTATTTT
TRBV28	TRBJ2-1	TRBD2	NA	CASSPLAGYRNEQFF	TGTGCCAGCAGTCCACTAGCGGGGTACCGCAATGAGCAGTTCTTC
TRBV5-1	TRBJ1-1	NA	NA	CASSLIPHGEAFF	TGCGCCAGCAGCTTGATCCCACATGGTGAAGCTTTCTTT
TRBV30	TRBJ1-4	TRBD1	medium-sized	CAWSEGTANEKLFF	TGTGCCTGGAGTGAGGGGACAGCAAATGAAAAACTGTTTTTT
TRBV4-2	TRBJ2-3	TRBD2	NA	CASSQDGTSGVTDTQYF	TGTGCCAGCAGCCAAGATGGGACTAGCGGGGTCACAGATACGCAGTATTTT
TRBV19	TRBJ1-1	TRBD1	NA	CASSDSGQGNTEAFF	TGTGCCAGTAGCGATTCGGGACAGGGGAACACTGAAGCTTTCTTT
TRBV5-6	TRBJ2-7	NA	few	CASSGQGNEQYF	TGTGCCAGCAGCGGGCAGGGGAACGAGCAGTACTTC
TRBV12-5	TRBJ1-5	NA	NA	CASGFGTPSNQPQHF	TGTGCTAGTGGTTTCGGGACACCCAGCAATCAGCCCCAGCATTTT
TRBV2	TRBJ1-5	TRBD1	NA	CASSFGTGDVRNQPQHF	TGTGCCAGCAGTTTTGGGACAGGGGACGTGAGGAATCAGCCCCAGCATTTT
TRBV19	TRBJ2-5	NA	NA	CASGGRETQYF	TGTGCCAGTGGGGGGCGGGAGACCCAGTACTTC